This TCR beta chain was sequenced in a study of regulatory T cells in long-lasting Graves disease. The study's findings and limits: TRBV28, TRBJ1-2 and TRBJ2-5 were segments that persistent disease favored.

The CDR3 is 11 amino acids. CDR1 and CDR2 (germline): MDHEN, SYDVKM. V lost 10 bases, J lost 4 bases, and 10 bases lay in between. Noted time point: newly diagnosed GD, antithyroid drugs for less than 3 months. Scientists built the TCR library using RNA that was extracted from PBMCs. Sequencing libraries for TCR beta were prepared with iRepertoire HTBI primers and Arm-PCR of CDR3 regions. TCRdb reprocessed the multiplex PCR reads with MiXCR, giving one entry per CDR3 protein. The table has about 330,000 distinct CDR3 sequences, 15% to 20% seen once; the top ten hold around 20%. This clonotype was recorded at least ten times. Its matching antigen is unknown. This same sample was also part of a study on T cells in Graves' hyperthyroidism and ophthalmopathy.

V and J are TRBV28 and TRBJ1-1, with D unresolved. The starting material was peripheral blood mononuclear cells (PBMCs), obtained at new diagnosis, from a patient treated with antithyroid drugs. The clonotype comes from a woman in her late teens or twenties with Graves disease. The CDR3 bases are TGTGCCATTCGGGCGGGCACTGAAGCTTTCTTT. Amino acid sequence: CAIRAGTEAFF.